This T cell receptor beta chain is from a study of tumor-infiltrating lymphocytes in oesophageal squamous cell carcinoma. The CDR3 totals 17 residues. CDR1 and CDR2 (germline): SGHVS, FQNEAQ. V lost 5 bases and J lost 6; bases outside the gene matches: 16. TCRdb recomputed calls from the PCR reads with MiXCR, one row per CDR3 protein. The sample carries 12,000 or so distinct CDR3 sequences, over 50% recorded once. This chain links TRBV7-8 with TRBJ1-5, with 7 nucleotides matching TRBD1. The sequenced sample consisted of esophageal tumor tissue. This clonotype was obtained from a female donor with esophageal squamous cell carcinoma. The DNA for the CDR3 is TGTGCCAGCAGCCCAACGACATTACAGGGGAGATTTCAGCCCCAGCATTTT. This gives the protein CASSPTTLQGRFQPQHF.